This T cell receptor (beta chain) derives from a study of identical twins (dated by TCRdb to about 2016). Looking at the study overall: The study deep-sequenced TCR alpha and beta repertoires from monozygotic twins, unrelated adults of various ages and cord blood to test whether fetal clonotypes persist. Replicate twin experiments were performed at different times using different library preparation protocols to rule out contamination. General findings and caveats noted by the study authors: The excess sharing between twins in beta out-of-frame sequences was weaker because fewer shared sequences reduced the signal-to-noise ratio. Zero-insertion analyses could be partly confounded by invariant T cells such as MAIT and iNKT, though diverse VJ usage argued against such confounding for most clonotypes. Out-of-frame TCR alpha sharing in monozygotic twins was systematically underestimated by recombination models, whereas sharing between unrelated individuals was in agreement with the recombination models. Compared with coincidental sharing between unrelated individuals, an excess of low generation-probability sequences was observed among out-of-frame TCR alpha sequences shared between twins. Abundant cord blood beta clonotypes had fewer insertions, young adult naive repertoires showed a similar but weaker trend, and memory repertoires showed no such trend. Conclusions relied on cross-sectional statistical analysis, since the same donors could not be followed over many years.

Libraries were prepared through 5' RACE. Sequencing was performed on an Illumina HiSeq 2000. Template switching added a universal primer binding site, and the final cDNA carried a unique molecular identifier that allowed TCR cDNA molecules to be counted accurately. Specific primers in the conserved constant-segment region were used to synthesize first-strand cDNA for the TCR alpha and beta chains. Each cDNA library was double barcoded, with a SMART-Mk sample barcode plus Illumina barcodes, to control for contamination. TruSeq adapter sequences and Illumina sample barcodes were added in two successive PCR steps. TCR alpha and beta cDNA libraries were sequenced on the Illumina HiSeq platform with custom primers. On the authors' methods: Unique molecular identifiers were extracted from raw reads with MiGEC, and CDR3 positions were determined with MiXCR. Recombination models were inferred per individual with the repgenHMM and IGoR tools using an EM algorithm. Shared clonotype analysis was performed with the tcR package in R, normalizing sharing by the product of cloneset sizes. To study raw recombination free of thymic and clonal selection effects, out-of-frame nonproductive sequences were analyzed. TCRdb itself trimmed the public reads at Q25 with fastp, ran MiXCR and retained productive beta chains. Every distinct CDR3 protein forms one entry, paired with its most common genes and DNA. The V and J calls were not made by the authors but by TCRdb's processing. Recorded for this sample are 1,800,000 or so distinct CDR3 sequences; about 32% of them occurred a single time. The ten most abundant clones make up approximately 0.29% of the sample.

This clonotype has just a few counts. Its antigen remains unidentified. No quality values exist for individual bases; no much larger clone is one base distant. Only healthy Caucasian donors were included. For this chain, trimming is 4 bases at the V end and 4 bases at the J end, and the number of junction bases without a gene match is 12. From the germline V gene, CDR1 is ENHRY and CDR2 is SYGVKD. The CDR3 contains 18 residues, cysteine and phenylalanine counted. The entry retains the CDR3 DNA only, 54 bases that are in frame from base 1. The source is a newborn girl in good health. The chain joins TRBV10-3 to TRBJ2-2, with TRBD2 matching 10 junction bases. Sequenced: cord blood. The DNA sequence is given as TGTGCCATCAGTGGACGGGGACTAGCGAGAGGAAGCACCGGGGAGCTGTTTTTT. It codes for CAISGRGLARGSTGELFF.